These 30 T cell receptor beta chains were all obtained from the same sample, sequenced in a study of control samples from healthy donors and cancer patients (dated by TCRdb to the early 2020s). Library method: the immunoSEQ multiplex PCR assay. TCRdb took over this immuneACCESS table, retaining in-frame rearrangements with V and J assigned. Such tables are incomplete; in checked studies, under half of the missing clones stem from an unresolved V gene, and the remainder is unexplained. The sample table lists 130,000 or so clones, 70% to 90% of them with a count of one. Of the sample, roughly 3.4% is held by the ten largest clones. Sequencing used blood. These receptors came from a man between 50 and 59 years old in good health.

The rearrangement joins TRBV11-2 to TRBJ2-7; the D gene is possibly TRBD1 (6 bases). This CDR3 has 13 amino acids. V shed 4 bases and J shed 7 bases, with 14 bases lying between them. Germline CDR1 reads SGHAT; CDR2 reads FQNNGV. CDR3 bases: TGTGCCAGCAGCTCATCTACAGGGAATGAGCAGTACTTC. Its protein is CASSSSTGNEQYF.

V gene TRBV6-5 combines with J gene TRBJ1-1; maybe TRBD1 (5 bases). Between the trimmed V and J ends, which lost 2 bases and 5 bases, there was a span of 18 bases. CDR1 is MNHEY, CDR2 SVGAGI, per germline. This CDR3 has 16 residues. In DNA, the CDR3 is TGTGCCAGCAGTTACGAGGTTCCGGGGCACGGAACTGAAGCTTTCTTT. Its translation: CASSYEVPGHGTEAFF.

The chain couples TRBV10-1 to TRBJ2-3; 9 positions match TRBD1. V dropped 5 bases and J dropped 3; count of bases not matched to a gene: 6. This CDR3 spans 15 amino acids. CDR1 and CDR2 from the germline V gene are WNHNN and SYGVQD (reference sequence). The DNA for the CDR3 is TGCGCCAGCAGTTGGGGGACAGGGAGAACAGATACGCAGTATTTT. This encodes CASSWGTGRTDTQYF.

The chain carries TRBV12-3 or TRBV12-4 and TRBJ1-1; no reliable D call. This CDR3 region has 13 residues. Trimming took 3 bases from V and 1 from J, leaving 6 bases between them. CDR3: CASSFSRNTEAFF. CDR3 bases: TGTGCCAGCAGTTTTTCGAGGAACACTGAAGCTTTCTTT.

V usage is TRBV13 and J usage is TRBJ1-6; no firm D call. CDR3 size: 13 residues. V lost 8 bases to trimming and J lost 8 bases, with 13 bases between them. The germline gives CDR1 PRHDT, CDR2 FYEKMQ (reference sequence). The CDR3 loop reads CASERRLDSPLHF. DNA for the CDR3: TGTGCCAGCGAGCGTCGGCTGGATTCACCCCTCCACTTT. The complete variable domain, with remaining parts taken from reference TRBV13 and TRBJ1-6, reads AAGVIQSPRHLIKEKRETATLKCYPIPRHDTVYWYQQGPGQDPQFLISFYEKMQSDKGSIPDRFSAQQFSDYHSELNMSSLELGDSALYFCASERRLDSPLHFGNGTRLTVT.

The chain links TRBV6-2 or TRBV6-3 to TRBJ2-1; TRBD2 matches 10 bases. Germline-derived CDR1 and CDR2 are MNHEY and SVGEGT. The junction had 6 bases not matched to a gene; V was cut back by 3 bases and J by 7 bases. This CDR3 is 15 amino acids long. The CDR3 spells CASSYSSGGFNEQFF. The CDR3, as DNA: TGTGCCAGCAGTTATTCTAGCGGGGGTTTTAATGAGCAGTTCTTC.

The chain has TRBV2 and TRBJ1-4; possible D gene TRBD1, 6 bases. The CDR3 is 12 residues long. With 5 bases removed from V and 8 bases from J, the gap between germline ends came to 9 bases. Germline V gives CDR1 SNHLY, CDR2 FYNNEI. The CDR3 sequence is CASSPQGEKLFF. Written as DNA, the CDR3 is TGTGCCAGCAGTCCACAGGGAGAAAAACTGTTTTTT.

The gene calls are TRBV11-2 and TRBJ1-3; unclear D gene. The germline V gene has CDR1 SGHAT and CDR2 FQNNGV. The CDR3 has 14 amino acids. Trimming cost V 1 base and J 1 base, with 5 bases left between them. The CDR3 sequence is CASSLAHSGNTIYF. The CDR3 region has the DNA TGTGCCAGCAGCTTAGCCCATTCTGGAAACACCATATATTTT.

V is TRBV7-6 and J is TRBJ1-2; D is possibly TRBD1 (5 bases). The V end was cut by 1 base, the J end by 1 base, with 10 bases between. CDR1 is SGHVS and CDR2 is FNYEAQ in the germline V gene. This CDR3 spans 15 amino acids. The CDR3: CASSLDGGNNYGYTF. DNA of the CDR3: TGTGCCAGCAGCTTAGATGGGGGTAATAACTATGGCTACACCTTC.

The table lists this clone with a count of one. The junction departs from germline at one end; a sequencing error may be responsible. The chain is built from TRBV5-1 and TRBJ2-2; tentatively, D is TRBD1 or TRBD2 (5 bases each). Germline loops: CDR1 SGHRS, CDR2 YFSETQ. There are 14 residues in the CDR3. CDR3 sequence (DNA): TGCGCCAGCAGCTGGGGCACGAACACCGGGGAACTGTTTTTT. It translates to CASSWGTNTGELFF.

V and J are TRBV18 and TRBJ2-5; D remains unclear. The ends were cut back, 3 bases at V and 3 bases at J, with 5 bases in the middle. There are 12 residues in the CDR3. Germline CDR1 and CDR2: KGHSH and LQKENI. The CDR3 coding sequence is TGTGCCAGCTCACCCCAAAAAGAGACCCAGTACTTC. Encoded protein: CASSPQKETQYF.

J is TRBJ2-3 and V is TRBV2, with unresolved D. V was trimmed by 5 bases and J by 2 bases, leaving 11 bases between them. CDR1 and CDR2 from the germline V gene are SNHLY and FYNNEI. The CDR3 contains 14 residues. The DNA of the CDR3 is TGTGCCAGCAGTCGGTCGGTAGCCACAGATACGCAGTATTTT. The encoded protein is CASSRSVATDTQYF.

The chain couples TRBV28 to TRBJ1-4, with no clear D. The CDR3 spans 14 residues. Per germline, CDR1 MDHEN and CDR2 SYDVKM. V lost 2 bases and J 2 bases, leaving 6 bases between the germline ends. CDR3 nucleotides: TGTGCCAGCAGTTTACGGGAGACTAATGAAAAACTGTTTTTT. The encoded protein is CASSLRETNEKLFF.

With regard to this clone: The junction departs from the called germline gene at one end, perhaps through a read error. The chain links TRBV6-5 to TRBJ1-1; 11 bases agree with TRBD1. CDR3 size: 12 residues. The germline CDR1 and CDR2 sequences are MNHEY and SVGAGI. The DNA for the CDR3 is TGTGCCAGCAGTCTCCGGACAGGGGGCGGTTCGTTT. Amino acid sequence: CASSLRTGGGSF.

The chain combines TRBV10-1 with TRBJ1-2; TRBD1 might be the D (6 bases). V dropped 4 bases and J dropped 3 bases, with 12 bases sitting between them. The germline V gene has CDR1 WNHNN and CDR2 SYGVQD (reference sequence). The CDR3 runs to 14 residues. The CDR3 DNA reads as TGCGCCAGCAGTGCCAATGACAGGTACTATGGCTACACCTTC. As protein: CASSANDRYYGYTF.

The chain couples TRBV11-2 to TRBJ1-2; D is undetermined. Per the germline V gene, CDR1 is SGHAT and CDR2 is FQNNGV. There are 14 residues in the CDR3. V was pared by 2 bases and J by 3 bases, with 10 bases between. CDR3 amino acids: CASSLQALHYGYTF. The CDR3 nucleotides read TGTGCCAGCAGCTTACAGGCCCTCCACTATGGCTACACCTTC.

The rearrangement uses TRBV28 and TRBJ1-1; 8 bases agree with TRBD1. The CDR3 is 14 amino acids. Unmatched junction bases numbered 4, after V lost 0 bases and J lost 7 bases. Looked up from germline, CDR1 is MDHEN and CDR2 is SYDVKM. CDR3 sequence (DNA): TGTGCCAGCAGTTTATGGACAGGACAGGGTGAAGCTTTCTTT. This codes for CASSLWTGQGEAFF.

The chain has TRBV2 and TRBJ1-2, with D perhaps matching TRBD1 (5 bases). Germline loops: CDR1 SNHLY, CDR2 FYNNEI. V was pared by 6 bases and J by 13 bases, with 15 bases between. The CDR3 loop spans 11 amino acids. In DNA form, the CDR3 reads TGTGCCAGCAGACTCGAGGAGGGGACCACCTTC. Amino acids: CASRLEEGTTF.

The V call is TRBV11-2, the J call TRBJ2-1; D is perhaps TRBD1 (5 bases). The V gene lost 5 bases and the J gene lost 9 bases, with 11 bases spanning the gap. Germline loops: CDR1 SGHAT, CDR2 FQNNGV. This CDR3 has 12 amino acids. The CDR3 DNA follows: TGTGCCAGCAGCCCAGGGAAGGTTGAGCAGTTCTTC. Protein: CASSPGKVEQFF.

The chain uses TRBV10-2 and TRBJ2-7; 10 nucleotides agree with TRBD2. This CDR3 comprises 15 residues. The V and J ends lost 4 bases and 11 bases, in that order; junction bases with no gene match: 14. Germline-derived CDR1 and CDR2 are WSHSY and SAAADI. The CDR3 DNA follows: TGCGCCAGCAGTGCGGGTCTAGCGGGGGTATTCGATGAGTACTTC. This codes for CASSAGLAGVFDEYF.

The rearrangement uses TRBV28 and TRBJ2-2; unclear D gene. Germline CDR1 MDHEN, CDR2 SYDVKM. This CDR3 is 13 amino acids long. V lost 1 base and J 5 bases, leaving 5 bases between the germline ends. The CDR3 loop is CASSLLTTGELFF. DNA of the CDR3: TGTGCCAGCAGTTTATTGACGACCGGGGAGCTGTTTTTT. The whole variable domain, remainder taken from reference TRBV28 and TRBJ2-2, is DVKVTQSSRYLVKRTGEKVFLECVQDMDHENMFWYRQDPGLGLRLIYFSYDVKMKEKGDIPEGYSVSREKKERFSLILESASTNQTSMYLCASSLLTTGELFFGEGSRLTVL.

The chain combines TRBV7-2 with TRBJ2-1; D gene unclear. This CDR3 spans 15 amino acids. Germline V gene data show CDR1 as SGHTA and CDR2 as FQGNSA. Trimming stripped 1 base from V and 3 bases from J, with 10 bases between. The CDR3: CASSLGTENYNEQFF. As DNA, the CDR3 is TGTGCCAGCAGCTTAGGGACGGAGAACTACAATGAGCAGTTCTTC.

The chain links TRBV7-9 to TRBJ2-5, with D unclear. Between the trimmed V and J ends, which lost 1 base and 7 bases, there was a span of 16 bases. The CDR3 is 15 residues long. The V gene's germline CDR1 is SEHNR and CDR2 FQNEAQ (reference sequence). Written as DNA, the CDR3 is TGTGCCAGCAGCTTAGACAGAGCGTTACGAGGGACCCAGTACTTC. As protein: CASSLDRALRGTQYF.

This clone has just one count. The same CDR3 arises from other DNA sequences in this sample as well. The chain couples TRBV27 to TRBJ2-7; D possibly corresponds to TRBD2 (5 bases). The germline V gene encodes CDR1 MNHEY and CDR2 SMNVEV (reference sequence). The CDR3 loop spans 13 amino acids. The V gene lost 2 bases and the J gene lost 1 base, with 6 bases spanning the gap. The CDR3 region has the DNA TGTGCCAGCAGTTTAGGAGGATCCTACGAGCAGTACTTC. The encoded protein is CASSLGGSYEQYF.

J is TRBJ1-3 and V is TRBV7-9; D not certain. This CDR3 comprises 14 residues. CDR1 and CDR2 from the germline V gene are SEHNR and FQNEAQ (reference sequence). Trimming stripped 4 bases from V and 2 bases from J, with 9 bases between. The CDR3 DNA is TGTGCCAGCAGCTGGGATATAACTGGAAACACCATATATTTT. Amino acid sequence: CASSWDITGNTIYF.

This clone was seen just once. The chain couples TRBV7-9 to TRBJ2-2, with TRBD1 as a possible D gene (5 bases). The ends were cut back, 4 bases at V and 6 bases at J, with 12 bases in the middle. Germline V gene data show CDR1 as SEHNR and CDR2 as FQNEAQ (reference sequence). The CDR3 covers 14 residues. CDR3 amino acids: CASSSVQVSGELFF. As DNA, the CDR3 is TGTGCCAGCAGCTCCGTACAGGTATCCGGGGAGCTGTTTTTT.

Only a few counts were recorded for this clone. The chain couples TRBV27 to TRBJ2-2; D gene ambiguous. The length of the CDR3 is 12 residues. CDR1 is MNHEY and CDR2 is SMNVEV in the germline V gene (reference sequence). V lost 7 bases and J lost 7, with 10 bases in between. This CDR3 is CASTRTGGELFF. The CDR3 bases are TGTGCCAGCACCCGTACGGGCGGGGAGCTGTTTTTT.

The chain is built from TRBV4-1 and TRBJ2-5; 8 positions agree with TRBD1. Germline assignment: CDR1 MGHRA and CDR2 YSYEKL. The CDR3 consists of 15 residues. Losses at the gene ends were 5 bases for V and 2 bases for J; bases not matched to a gene: 7. For the CDR3, the DNA is TGCGCCAGCAGCAGGGTGGGACAGGCGCAAGAGACCCAGTACTTC. It specifies CASSRVGQAQETQYF.

This clone appeared a few times. The rearrangement uses TRBV4-2 and TRBJ2-1; the match to TRBD1 covers 8 bases. V trimming: 1 base; J trimming: 9 bases; junction bases outside the gene matches: 5. CDR3 length equals 14 residues. Germline V gives CDR1 LGHNA, CDR2 YNFKEQ. CDR3 bases: TGTGCCAGCAGCCAAGGCTCAGGGGGCGCTGAGCAGTTCTTC. Its protein product is CASSQGSGGAEQFF.

This clone was seen a single time. The CDR3 is CASRDRGDTGELFF. The DNA for the CDR3 is TGTGCCAGCAGAGACAGGGGGGACACCGGGGAGCTGTTTTTT. V is TRBV13 and J is TRBJ2-2, with 9 nucleotides matching TRBD1. The CDR3 sequence is 14 residues long. J lost 3 bases, V lost 6 bases, and 2 bases had no gene match. In germline, CDR1 is PRHDT, CDR2 FYEKMQ (reference sequence).